The present TCR beta chain was sequenced within a study of Graves' ophthalmopathy and Graves' hyperthyroidism. Amplified material comprised TCR beta CDR3 regions derived from RNA transcripts. The workflow started with a first-round RT-PCR run with HTBI primers and then moved on to a second-round multiplex PCR. From the multiplex PCR reads, TCRdb called clonotypes with MiXCR, one entry per CDR3 protein. This table has 200,000 to 250,000 distinct CDR3 sequences, approximately 42% appearing once. Serum thyroxine and TRAb, along with clinical symptoms, thyroid ultrasound and orbital computed tomography, were what diagnosis relied on. PBMCs were isolated from an approximately 9.4 ml sample of fresh peripheral blood. This CDR3 region has 16 residues. The junction had 16 bases not matched to a gene; V was cut back by 6 bases and J by 5 bases. Germline V gene lookup returns CDR1 SQVTM and CDR2 ANQGSEA.

Sequencing was performed on peripheral blood. This TCR derives from an adult man with Graves' ophthalmopathy. The rearrangement uses TRBV29-1 and TRBJ1-2; 9 nucleotides line up with TRBD1. CDR3 protein: CSVVGTGYMAGYGYTF. CDR3 coding DNA: TGCAGCGTCGTCGGGACAGGGTATATGGCGGGGTATGGCTACACCTTC.